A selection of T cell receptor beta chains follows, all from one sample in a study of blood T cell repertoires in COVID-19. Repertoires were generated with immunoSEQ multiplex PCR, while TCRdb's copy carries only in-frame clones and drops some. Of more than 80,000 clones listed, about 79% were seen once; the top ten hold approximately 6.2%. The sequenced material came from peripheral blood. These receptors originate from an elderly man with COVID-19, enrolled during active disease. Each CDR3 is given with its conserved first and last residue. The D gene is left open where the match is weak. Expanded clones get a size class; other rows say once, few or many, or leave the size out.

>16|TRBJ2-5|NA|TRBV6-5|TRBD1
TGTGCCAGCAGTTACCTTAGGACAGGGGGAGGAGAGACCCAGTACTTC
CASSYLRTGGGETQYF
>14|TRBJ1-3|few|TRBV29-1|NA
TGCAGCGTTTGGGGGGGGCCCTCTGGAAACACCATATATTTT
CSVWGGPSGNTIYF
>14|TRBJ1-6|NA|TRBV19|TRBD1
TGTGCCAGTAGTCGGGACAGGGCGGATTCACCCCTCCACTTT
CASSRDRADSPLHF
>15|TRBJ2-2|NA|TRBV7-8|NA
TGTGCCAGCAGCTTAGAGGAGTTAAACACCGGGGAGCTGTTTTTT
CASSLEELNTGELFF
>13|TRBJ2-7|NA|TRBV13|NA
TGTGCCAGCAGCCCGGGACTCAAGGGCGAGCAGTACTTC
CASSPGLKGEQYF
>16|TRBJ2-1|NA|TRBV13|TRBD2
TGTGCCAGCAGCTCCTGGCGGCGGGAGGGATACAATGAGCAGTTCTTC
CASSSWRREGYNEQFF
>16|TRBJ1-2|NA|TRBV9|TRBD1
TGTGCCAGCAGCGTAGGGGGACAGGGTTTTAACTATGGCTACACCTTC
CASSVGGQGFNYGYTF
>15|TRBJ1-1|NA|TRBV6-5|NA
TGTGCCAGCACCTCACTCTTAGCGGGGCACACTGAAGCTTTCTTT
CASTSLLAGHTEAFF
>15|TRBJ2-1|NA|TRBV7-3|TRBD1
TGTGCCAGCAGCTTACGGACAGGTGCATACAATGAGCAGTTCTTC
CASSLRTGAYNEQFF
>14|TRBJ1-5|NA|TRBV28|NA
TGTGCCAGCAGTTTTCGGCAGGGCGACCAGCCCCAGCATTTT
CASSFRQGDQPQHF
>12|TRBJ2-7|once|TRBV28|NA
TGTGCTGTGAACAGCAAACCCTACGAGCAGTACTTC
CAVNSKPYEQYF
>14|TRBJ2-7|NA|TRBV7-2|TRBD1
TGTGCCAGCAGCCGGGACAGGGGGCTTGACGAGCAGTACTTC
CASSRDRGLDEQYF
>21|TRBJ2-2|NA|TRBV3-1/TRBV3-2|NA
TGTGCCAGCAGCCAAGATGCCTTCGCCCCCAGGGCCGGCATAAACACCGGGGAGCTGTTTTTT
CASSQDAFAPRAGINTGELFF
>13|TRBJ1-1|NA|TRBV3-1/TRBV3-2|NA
TGTGCCAGCAGCCTCCAGGGGCAGACTGAAGCTTTCTTT
CASSLQGQTEAFF
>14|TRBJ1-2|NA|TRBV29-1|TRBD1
TGCAGCGTTGAAGGGACAGGAAACTACTATGGCTACACCTTC
CSVEGTGNYYGYTF
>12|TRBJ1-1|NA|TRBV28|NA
TGTGCCAGCAGAACGACAGGCACTGAAGCTTTCTTT
CASRTTGTEAFF
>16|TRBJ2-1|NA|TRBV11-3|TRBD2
TGTGCCAGCAGCCTCGCGGGAGGACTAGCGTACAATGAGCAGTTCTTC
CASSLAGGLAYNEQFF
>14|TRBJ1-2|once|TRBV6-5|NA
TGTGCCAGCACCCCGGGAGGGTGGAACTATGGCTACACCTTC
CASTPGGWNYGYTF
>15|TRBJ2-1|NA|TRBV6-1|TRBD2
TGTGCCAGCAGTGAGAGCGGGAACCTCTACAATGAGCAGTTCTTC
CASSESGNLYNEQFF
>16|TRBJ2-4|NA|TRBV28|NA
TGTGCCAGCAGTTTACTCACTTTAGTAGCCAAAAACATTCAGTACTTC
CASSLLTLVAKNIQYF
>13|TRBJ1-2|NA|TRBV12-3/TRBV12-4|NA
TGTGCCAGCAGTTTCAGGGGCAGCTATGGCTACACCTTC
CASSFRGSYGYTF
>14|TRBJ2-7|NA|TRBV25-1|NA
TGTGCCAGCAGTGTAACTACTAACGCCTACGAGCAGTACTTC
CASSVTTNAYEQYF
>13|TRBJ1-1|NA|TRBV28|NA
TGTGCCAGCAGAGTGGGGGGGGGCACTGAAGCTTTCTTT
CASRVGGGTEAFF